These 25 T cell receptor beta chains were all obtained from the same sample, sequenced in a study of T cell responses to AZD1222 COVID-19 vaccine. Assay used: immunoSEQ multiplex PCR; TCRdb lists only in-frame clones, some missing. The table shows some 110,000 clones, with around nine tenths occurring only once. The sequencing used peripheral blood, collected 28 days after the second dose of the MenACWY control vaccine. All receptors derive from an adult who received the MenACWY meningococcal vaccine as a control.

The chain recombines TRBV19 with TRBJ1-2; D might be TRBD1 (5 bases). Germline V gives CDR1 LNHDA, CDR2 SQIVND (reference sequence). This CDR3 comprises 15 residues. Trimming took off 6 bases at V and 0 bases at J, with 14 bases between the two ends. CDR3 residues: CASRSLGQANYGYTF. CDR3 sequence (DNA): TGTGCCAGTAGAAGTCTGGGGCAAGCTAACTATGGCTACACCTTC.

In the case of this clone: Within the sample, other DNA sequences also encode this same CDR3. The rearrangement joins TRBV19 to TRBJ1-5, with a possible D match to TRBD1 (5 bases). The germline V gene has CDR1 LNHDA and CDR2 SQIVND (reference sequence). The CDR3 loop spans 15 amino acids. Between the trimmed V and J ends, which lost 1 base and 1 base, there was a span of 8 bases. CDR3 in amino acids: CASSIGGGSNQPQHF. Here the CDR3 DNA reads TGTGCCAGTAGTATAGGGGGGGGAAGCAATCAGCCCCAGCATTTT.

J is TRBJ2-7 and V is TRBV28; a possible D gene is TRBD1 (5 bases). The CDR3 consists of 18 residues. Per the germline V gene, CDR1 is MDHEN and CDR2 is SYDVKM. V was pared by 2 bases and J by 4 bases, with 24 bases between. The CDR3 reads CASSLGFTIRVVGYEQYF. The CDR3 DNA follows: TGTGCCAGCAGTTTAGGGTTTACCATCAGGGTCGTCGGGTACGAGCAGTACTTC.

V and J are TRBV6-5 and TRBJ1-4; 10 bases agree with TRBD1. This CDR3 has 15 residues. Germline CDR1 and CDR2: MNHEY and SVGAGI. With V trimmed by 8 bases and J by 4 bases, 7 bases remained unmatched. The CDR3 sequence: CASVRQGAGNEKLFF. For the CDR3, the DNA is TGTGCCAGCGTACGACAGGGGGCGGGTAATGAAAAACTGTTTTTT.

This chain links TRBV3-1 (or the pseudogene TRBV3-2) with TRBJ2-2; 7 bases align to TRBD2. Looked up from germline, CDR1 is LGHDT and CDR2 is YNNKEL (reference sequence). The CDR3 is 17 residues long. V gave up 4 bases and J gave up 2 bases; unmatched junction bases: 10. In DNA form, the CDR3 reads TGTGCCAGCAGCCCTCGTGGGAGGGGATATAACACCGGGGAGCTGTTTTTT. Translating it yields CASSPRGRGYNTGELFF.

The chain uses TRBV9 and TRBJ2-2, with 9 bases matching TRBD1. Trimming took 0 bases from V and 5 from J; bases not matched to a gene: 5. CDR1 is SGDLS, CDR2 YYNGEE, per germline. The CDR3 is 16 residues long. The CDR3 bases are TGTGCCAGCAGCGTAGGGACAGGGGAGTGGACCGGGGAGCTGTTTTTT. It is translated as CASSVGTGEWTGELFF.

The chain's CDR3 is CASRTVDRVIGELFF. As DNA, the CDR3 is TGTGCCAGCAGGACGGTTGACAGGGTTATCGGGGAGCTGTTTTTT. V usage is TRBV2 and J usage is TRBJ2-2, with 7 bases matching TRBD1. J lost 7 bases, V lost 6 bases, and 11 bases had no gene match. The CDR3 spans 15 residues. CDR1 SNHLY and CDR2 FYNNEI come from the germline V gene.

The chain combines TRBV2 with TRBJ1-5, with 10 bases fitting TRBD1. CDR1 SNHLY and CDR2 FYNNEI come from the germline V gene. With V trimmed by 8 bases and J by 6 bases, 10 bases remained unmatched. This CDR3 region has 15 residues. CDR3 residues: CASAKETGGSQPQHF. The CDR3 bases are TGTGCCAGCGCGAAGGAGACAGGGGGCAGTCAGCCCCAGCATTTT.

The V call is TRBV4-3, the J call TRBJ1-2; D not resolved. CDR1 LGHNA and CDR2 YSLEER come from the germline V gene. V was clipped by 5 bases and J by 9 bases, with 13 bases between them. This CDR3 is built from 12 residues. CDR3 nucleotide sequence: TGCGCCAGCAGCGGTAGTCGGGATCGCTACACCTTC. Its protein product is CASSGSRDRYTF.

With regard to this clone: At one end, the junction sequence differs from germline, possibly due to a read error. The chain's CDR3 is CASTLNSGTEAFF. In DNA form, the CDR3 reads TGTGCCAGCACCCTAAACTCCGGGACTGAGGCTTTCTTT. The chain combines TRBV6-5 with TRBJ1-1; a possible D gene is TRBD1 (5 bases). CDR3 length: 13 amino acids. In germline, CDR1 is MNHEY, CDR2 SVGAGI.

This clone was observed a single time. The chain recombines TRBV9 with TRBJ1-1, with TRBD1 as a possible D gene (5 bases). Trimming took 4 bases from V and 1 from J, leaving 14 bases between them. The CDR3 totals 15 residues. Germline CDR1 SGDLS, CDR2 YYNGEE. The CDR3 nucleotides are TGTGCCAGCAGCTTAAACTGGGGGGAGAACACTGAAGCTTTCTTT. It yields the protein CASSLNWGENTEAFF.

V and J are TRBV24-1 and TRBJ2-3; the D gene is possibly TRBD2 (6 bases). The CDR3 runs 17 residues. The germline V gene encodes CDR1 KGHDR and CDR2 SFDVKD. Trimming shortened V by 0 bases and J by 5 bases, and 17 bases separated the two germline ends. The CDR3 is CATSDLPVAGLQDTQYF. CDR3 DNA: TGTGCCACCAGTGATTTGCCGGTGGCAGGACTACAAGATACGCAGTATTTT.

This clone has just a few counts. The chain joins TRBV9 to TRBJ2-3; D remains ambiguous. CDR3 length equals 15 residues. Germline CDR1 is SGDLS and CDR2 is YYNGEE. The V end lost 4 bases, the J end lost 2 bases, and 14 bases lay between the germline ends. In nucleotides, the CDR3 is TGTGCCAGCAGCCGTCTTGGGGTAACCACAGATACGCAGTATTTT. Translating it yields CASSRLGVTTDTQYF.

The chain is built from TRBV3-1 (or the pseudogene TRBV3-2) and TRBJ2-7; 7 nucleotides align to TRBD1. The CDR3 is 13 residues long. Germline values: CDR1 LGHDT, CDR2 YNNKEL (reference sequence). Trimming removed 1 base from V and 6 bases from J; junction bases left unmatched: 3. Written as DNA, the CDR3 is TGTGCCAGCAGCCAAGTTGGGACAGCCGAGCAGTACTTC. The encoded protein is CASSQVGTAEQYF.

This chain connects TRBV19 to TRBJ1-2; TRBD1 might be the D (6 bases). CDR1 is LNHDA and CDR2 is SQIVND in the germline V gene (reference sequence). The CDR3 covers 13 residues. The V end lost 7 bases, the J end lost 4 bases, and 13 bases lay between the germline ends. CDR3 loop: CASTIRGFYGYTF. CDR3 DNA sequence: TGTGCCAGTACCATCAGGGGATTCTATGGCTACACCTTC.

This sequence joins TRBV6-6 and TRBJ2-5; D is perhaps TRBD1 (6 bases). V shed 6 bases and J shed 2 bases, with 19 bases lying between them. CDR1 and CDR2 from the germline V gene are MNHNY and SVGAGI (reference sequence). The CDR3 has 16 residues. CDR3 protein: CASRRDTTSPQETQYF. The CDR3 DNA is TGTGCCAGCAGGAGGGACACAACCTCCCCACAAGAGACCCAGTACTTC.

The chain carries TRBV7-6 and TRBJ2-1; D might be TRBD1 or TRBD2, each matching 6 bases. Germline CDR1 and CDR2: SGHVS and FNYEAQ. The V gene lost 1 base and the J gene lost 9 bases, with 13 bases spanning the gap. This CDR3 spans 14 amino acids. The CDR3: CASSLGGARFEQFF. The DNA for the CDR3 is TGTGCCAGCAGCTTAGGGGGGGCCAGATTTGAGCAGTTCTTC.

The chain joins TRBV27 to TRBJ2-7; 7 nucleotides align to TRBD1. This CDR3 is built from 13 residues. V trimming: 0 bases; J trimming: 4 bases; junction bases outside the gene matches: 0. CDR1 and CDR2 (germline): MNHEY, SMNVEV (reference sequence). The CDR3 reads CASSLSGQYEQYF. CDR3 DNA sequence: TGTGCCAGCAGTTTATCGGGACAGTACGAGCAGTACTTC.

This clone occurred a few times. The J gene is TRBJ1-4, the V gene TRBV5-1, with 10 bases aligning to TRBD1. J lost 8 bases, V lost 1 base, and 5 bases had no gene match. In germline, CDR1 is SGHRS, CDR2 YFSETQ. This CDR3 contains 15 residues. Here the CDR3 DNA reads TGCGCCAGCAGCTTGAGGGACAGGGGAAGGGAAAAACTGTTTTTT. Its translation is CASSLRDRGREKLFF.

V usage is TRBV27 and J usage is TRBJ2-7, with D possibly matching TRBD1 (6 bases). This CDR3 comprises 14 residues. Germline CDR1 MNHEY, CDR2 SMNVEV (reference sequence). The V end lost 0 bases, the J end lost 6 bases, and 12 bases lay between the germline ends. The CDR3 here is CASSLSPGVSEQYF. The CDR3 coding sequence is TGTGCCAGCAGTTTATCCCCAGGGGTGAGCGAGCAGTACTTC.

The chain combines TRBV5-6 with TRBJ2-1; 7 bases align to TRBD1. V was clipped by 1 base and J by 7 bases; unmatched bases: 5. The germline V gene has CDR1 SGHDT and CDR2 YYEEEE. The CDR3 has 14 amino acids. The CDR3 sequence is CASSLTGVGNEQFF. The CDR3 bases are TGTGCCAGCAGCTTGACAGGGGTAGGAAATGAGCAGTTCTTC.

CDR3 protein: CASSPRTDTQYF. The CDR3 bases are TGTGCCAGCTCACCCCGCACAGATACGCAGTATTTT. The chain couples TRBV18 to TRBJ2-3; D is uncertain. Looked up from germline, CDR1 is KGHSH and CDR2 is LQKENI. The length of the CDR3 is 12 residues. V was pared by 3 bases and J by 1 base, with 2 bases between.

As regards this clone: At the DNA level, this CDR3 is encoded by other sequences in the same sample as well. The CDR3 region has the DNA TGCAGCGTCTCAGGGGGGCGCGGTACTGAAGCTTTCTTT. It translates to CSVSGGRGTEAFF. This chain joins TRBV29-1 and TRBJ1-1; 7 bases line up with TRBD1. J gave up 5 bases and V 6 bases, and 9 bases lay outside the gene matches. The CDR3 sequence is 13 residues long. Germline V gene lookup returns CDR1 SQVTM and CDR2 ANQGSEA.

V usage is TRBV27 and J usage is TRBJ1-2; D possibly corresponds to TRBD1 (5 bases). The CDR3 loop spans 15 amino acids. The germline gives CDR1 MNHEY, CDR2 SMNVEV (reference sequence). V shed 6 bases and J shed 8 bases, with 22 bases lying between them. CDR3 bases: TGTGCCAGCAGGGCTGAAGAACAGGTCTCTGGGGGCTACACCTTC. The encoded protein is CASRAEEQVSGGYTF.

J is TRBJ1-2 and V is TRBV9, with D maybe TRBD1 (5 bases). V lost 0 bases and J lost 2, with 11 bases in between. The CDR3 is made up of 15 amino acids. Germline V gives CDR1 SGDLS, CDR2 YYNGEE. The CDR3 sequence is CASSVAARANYGYTF. The CDR3 DNA follows: TGTGCCAGCAGCGTAGCTGCCAGGGCAAACTATGGCTACACCTTC.